This is a list of T cell receptor beta chains from one sample in a study of control samples from healthy donors and cancer patients. Assay: immunoSEQ multiplex PCR; the TCRdb copy retains only in-frame clones and omits some. The sample shows 150,000 to 200,000 clones, 93% of them seen only once. Sequencing was carried out using blood. The receptors were gathered from a woman aged 55-69 years in good health. Both conserved end residues are part of each CDR3. The D gene is left open where the match is weak. A row's size may be missing; if present it is once, few, many or a size class.

TRBJ1-2 once NA TRBV2 TGTGCCAGCAGTGACGGGGGGGCCGGTTATGGCTACACCTTC CASSDGGAGYGYTF
TRBJ1-2 NA NA TRBV18 TGTGCCAGCTCACCACCAGTATCTCCTGGTGGCTACACCTTC CASSPPVSPGGYTF
TRBJ1-1 NA NA TRBV7-3 TGTGCCAGCAGCTCTTCAGGGCGGACTGAAGCTTTCTTT CASSSSGRTEAFF
TRBJ1-1 NA NA TRBV7-3 TGTGCCAGCAGCTCAGACAGAAACACTGAAGCTTTCTTT CASSSDRNTEAFF
TRBJ1-6 NA NA TRBV27 TGTGCCAGCAGTATAGGAGGGTGGAATAATTCACCCCTCCACTTT CASSIGGWNNSPLHF
TRBJ1-3 NA NA TRBV12-3/TRBV12-4 TGTGCCAGCGGTTCCTCTGGAAACACCATATATTTT CASGSSGNTIYF
TRBJ1-3 NA NA TRBV18 TGTGCCAGCTCACTCTTGGACAGCTCTGGAAACACCATATATTTT CASSLLDSSGNTIYF
TRBJ1-2 NA NA TRBV10-3 TGTGCCACCACAGACACCTATGGCTACACCTTC CATTDTYGYTF
TRBJ2-3 NA TRBD2 TRBV4-2 TGTGCCAGCACCAAAGCGGGGGGGAGCGGGGATACGCAGTATTTT CASTKAGGSGDTQYF
TRBJ2-3 NA TRBD2 TRBV19 TGTGCCAGTAGTACCGAACTAGCGGGGGACACAGATACGCAGTATTTT CASSTELAGDTDTQYF
TRBJ1-5 NA NA TRBV18 TGTGCCAGCTCACCCTCTTTTAACAGGGAGGCTCAGCCCCAGCATTTT CASSPSFNREAQPQHF
TRBJ2-5 NA NA TRBV4-3 TGCGCCAGCAGCCAAACGATTTCGACAGTTCAAGAGACCCAGTACTTC CASSQTISTVQETQYF
TRBJ1-2 NA TRBD1 TRBV9 TGTGCCAGCAGCCCAAGGACAGGAGACTATGGCTACACCTTC CASSPRTGDYGYTF
TRBJ2-5 NA NA TRBV24-1 TGTGCCACCAGTGACCAGTACCAAGAGACCCAGTACTTC CATSDQYQETQYF
TRBJ1-1 few NA TRBV18 TGTGCCAGCAAACCGGGACAGAACACTGAAGCTTTCTTT CASKPGQNTEAFF
TRBJ1-5 NA NA TRBV18 TGTGCCAGCTCACCACCTGGACAGCCCCAGCATTTT CASSPPGQPQHF
TRBJ1-1 NA NA TRBV5-1 TGCGCCAGCAGCCCGCTAATGGACAGTACGAACACTGAAGCTTTCTTT CASSPLMDSTNTEAFF
TRBJ1-2 NA NA TRBV4-3 TGCGCCAGCAGCCTACCTTGTTCCGAACAGTGCCCCCACTATGGCTACACCTTC CASSLPCSEQCPHYGYTF
TRBJ2-2 NA TRBD1 TRBV18 TGTGCCAGTCTTGGGACAGCGAACACCGGGGAGCTGTTTTTT CASLGTANTGELFF
TRBJ1-5 NA TRBD1 TRBV6-5 TGTGCCAGCAGGGACAGCCAGGGGGCATATCAGCCCCAGCATTTT CASRDSQGAYQPQHF
TRBJ2-1 NA TRBD1 TRBV12-5 TGTGCTAGTGGTTCACCGGGACAGTACAATGAGCAGTTCTTC CASGSPGQYNEQFF
TRBJ1-6 NA NA TRBV19 TGTGCCAGTAGTAGGGCCAACAGTGAACTATATAATTCACCCCTCCACTTT CASSRANSELYNSPLHF
TRBJ2-2 NA NA TRBV19 TGTGCCAGTAGTACTCACACAGGGGAGCTGTTTTTT CASSTHTGELFF
TRBJ1-1 NA NA TRBV18 TGTGCCAGCTCACCGATCCAGGGTGGAGCTTTCTTT CASSPIQGGAFF
TRBJ2-1 NA TRBD1 TRBV3-1/TRBV3-2 TGTGCCAGCAGCCACTGGACAGGGATGGGAGATGAGCAGTTCTTC CASSHWTGMGDEQFF
TRBJ1-1 once NA TRBV20-1 TGCAGTGCTAGTGGTTACCCAGGGCGTATGAACACTGAAGCTTTCTTT CSASGYPGRMNTEAFF
TRBJ1-6 NA NA TRBV7-3 TGTGCCAGCAGCCCGGACCCTAGCAATTCACCCCTCCACTTT CASSPDPSNSPLHF
TRBJ1-5 NA NA TRBV19 TGTGCCAGTAGTATAGTTCTAGGGGACGGTAATCAGCCCCAGCATTTT CASSIVLGDGNQPQHF
TRBJ2-2 NA NA TRBV7-2 TGTGCCAGCAGCTTACAGAGAAACACCGGGGAGCTGTTTTTT CASSLQRNTGELFF
TRBJ2-7 NA NA TRBV7-7 TGTGCTAGCAGCTTAGCGCCCGGGACGGTCTACGAGCAGTACTTC CASSLAPGTVYEQYF
TRBJ2-7 few NA TRBV19 TGTGCCAGTGAATACTCCTACGAGCAGTACTTC CASEYSYEQYF
TRBJ1-4 NA NA TRBV20-1 TGCAGTGCTAGTGACCCGGGGGCGGGTAATGAAAAACTGTTTTTT CSASDPGAGNEKLFF
TRBJ1-1 once NA TRBV6-5 TGTGCCAGCAGTTACTCCGGGGGCATGAACACTGAAGCTTTCTTT CASSYSGGMNTEAFF
TRBJ2-7 NA TRBD1 TRBV7-2 TGTGCCAGCAGCTTAAAGGCCAGGGGGTTCGCCTACGAGCAGTACTTC CASSLKARGFAYEQYF
TRBJ2-7 NA NA TRBV4-3 TGCGCCAGCAGCCGAAGGACAGGAGGGCTAGAGGAGCAGTACTTC CASSRRTGGLEEQYF
TRBJ2-1 NA TRBD2 TRBV15 TGTGCCACCAGCCGTTCAGGGACTACAATCAATGAGCAGTTCTTC CATSRSGTTINEQFF
TRBJ2-1 NA NA TRBV4-3 TGCGCCAGCAGCCAGGAAAACAGGGAATACAATGAGCAGTTCTTC CASSQENREYNEQFF
TRBJ2-5 once TRBD2 TRBV9 TGTGCCAGCACGTCGCCTAGCGGGGGTGAGACCCAGTACTTC CASTSPSGGETQYF
TRBJ1-6 NA NA TRBV6-5 TGTGCCAGCCGGGACATCTATAATTCACCCCTCCACTTT CASRDIYNSPLHF
TRBJ2-7 NA NA TRBV23-1 TGCGCCAGCAGTCACCGGGACAAGACCTACGAGCAGTACTTC CASSHRDKTYEQYF
TRBJ2-3 NA TRBD2 TRBV4-3 TGCGCCAGCAGCCTCACACTAGCGGGGGGGCAGTATTTT CASSLTLAGGQYF
TRBJ1-4 NA NA TRBV6-5 TGTGCCACCCGACGTAATACTAATGAAAAACTGTTTTTT CATRRNTNEKLFF
TRBJ1-1 NA NA TRBV30 TGTGCCTGGAGTGTACAGGGAAACACTGAAGCTTTCTTT CAWSVQGNTEAFF
TRBJ2-5 NA NA TRBV19 TGTGCCAGTAGTATAGGGAGTCAAGAGACCCAGTACTTC CASSIGSQETQYF
TRBJ2-3 NA TRBD2 TRBV7-9 TGTGCCAGCAGCTTACAAGCGGGGGCTTTCACAGATACGCAGTATTTT CASSLQAGAFTDTQYF
TRBJ1-1 once NA TRBV3-1/TRBV3-2 TGTGCCAGCAGGTTAAGGGACACTGAAGCTTTCTTT CASRLRDTEAFF
TRBJ1-2 NA NA TRBV5-1 TGCGCCAGCGCCCCAACCACGGGATTAAACTATGGCTACACCTTC CASAPTTGLNYGYTF
TRBJ1-6 NA TRBD1 TRBV2 TGTGCCAGCAGTGAAGCGCCCAGGACAGGGTGGTCACCCCTCCACTTT CASSEAPRTGWSPLHF
TRBJ1-1 NA NA TRBV5-1 TGCGCCAGCAGACAATTTAGGGGGAACACTGAAGCTTTCTTT CASRQFRGNTEAFF
TRBJ1-2 NA NA TRBV14 TGTGCCAGCAGCCAAGGCCCGGGGGCGGGCTATGGCTACACCTTC CASSQGPGAGYGYTF
TRBJ1-5 NA NA TRBV10-2 TGCGCCAGCAGCATGGCGGGGACGTCGGGTCAGCCCCAGCATTTT CASSMAGTSGQPQHF
TRBJ2-1 NA NA TRBV2 TGTGCCAGCAGTGAAGGGCAGGGGTCTAGAGGCAATGAGCAGTTCTTC CASSEGQGSRGNEQFF
TRBJ1-1 NA TRBD1 TRBV20-1 TGCAGTGCTAGTCCGACAGGGGGAGAAGCTTTCTTT CSASPTGGEAFF
TRBJ1-2 NA NA TRBV9 TGTGCCAGCAGCGTATTTGAGGTTGGCTATGGCTACACCTTC CASSVFEVGYGYTF